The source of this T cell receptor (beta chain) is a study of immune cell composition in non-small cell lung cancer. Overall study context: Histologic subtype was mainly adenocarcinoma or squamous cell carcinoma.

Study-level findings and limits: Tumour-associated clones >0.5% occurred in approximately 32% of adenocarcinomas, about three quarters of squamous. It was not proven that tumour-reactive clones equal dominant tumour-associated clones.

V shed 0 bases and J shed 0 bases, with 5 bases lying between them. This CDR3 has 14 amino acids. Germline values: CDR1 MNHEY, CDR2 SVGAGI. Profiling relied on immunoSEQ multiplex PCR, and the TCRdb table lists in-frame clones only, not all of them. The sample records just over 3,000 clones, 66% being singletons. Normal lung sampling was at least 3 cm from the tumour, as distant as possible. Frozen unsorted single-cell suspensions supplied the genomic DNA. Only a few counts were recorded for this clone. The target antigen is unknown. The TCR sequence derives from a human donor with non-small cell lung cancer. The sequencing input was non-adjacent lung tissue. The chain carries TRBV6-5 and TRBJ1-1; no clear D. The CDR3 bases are TGTGCCAGCAGTTACTCACAGATGAACACTGAAGCTTTCTTT. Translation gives CASSYSQMNTEAFF.